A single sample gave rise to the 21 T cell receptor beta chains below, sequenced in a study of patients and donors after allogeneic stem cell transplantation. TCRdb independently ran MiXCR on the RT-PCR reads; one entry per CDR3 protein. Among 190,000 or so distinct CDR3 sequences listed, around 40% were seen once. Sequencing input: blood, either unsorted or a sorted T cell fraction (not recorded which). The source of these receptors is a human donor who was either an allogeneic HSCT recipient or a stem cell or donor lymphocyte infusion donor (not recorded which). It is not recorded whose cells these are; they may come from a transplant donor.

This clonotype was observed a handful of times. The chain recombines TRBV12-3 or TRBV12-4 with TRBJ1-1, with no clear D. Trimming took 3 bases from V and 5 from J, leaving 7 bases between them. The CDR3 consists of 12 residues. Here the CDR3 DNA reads TGTGCCAGCAGTTTTAGGCCGACTGAAGCTTTCTTT. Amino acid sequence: CASSFRPTEAFF.

CDR3 DNA: TGCGCCAGCAGCCAAGGAGGGCCAGGGGATGATGGCTACACCTTC. It is translated as CASSQGGPGDDGYTF. This rearrangement joins TRBV4-3 to TRBJ1-2, with D maybe TRBD1 (6 bases). CDR3 size: 15 residues. Germline V lookup: CDR1 LGHNA, CDR2 YSLEER. Trimming removed 1 base from V and 6 bases from J, with 15 bases in between.

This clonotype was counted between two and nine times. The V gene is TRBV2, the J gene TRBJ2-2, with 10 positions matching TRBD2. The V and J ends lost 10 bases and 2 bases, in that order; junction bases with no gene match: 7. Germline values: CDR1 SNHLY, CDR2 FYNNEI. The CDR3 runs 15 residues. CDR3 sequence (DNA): TGTGCCAACCGACGGACTAGCGGCAACACCGGGGAGCTGTTTTTT. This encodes CANRRTSGNTGELFF.

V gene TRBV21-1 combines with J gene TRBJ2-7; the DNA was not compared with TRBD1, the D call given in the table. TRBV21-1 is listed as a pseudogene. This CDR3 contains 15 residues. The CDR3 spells CASSKGQSDNYEQYF. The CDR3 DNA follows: TGTGCCAGCAGCAAAGGACAGTCTGATAACTACGAGCAGTACTTC.

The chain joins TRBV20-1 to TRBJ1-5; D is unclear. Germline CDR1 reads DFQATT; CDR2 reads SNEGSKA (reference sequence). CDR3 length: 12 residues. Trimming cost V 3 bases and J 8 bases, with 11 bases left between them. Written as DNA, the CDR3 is TGCAGTGCTAGGCAAGGGCGGGAGCCCCAGCATTTT. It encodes CSARQGREPQHF.

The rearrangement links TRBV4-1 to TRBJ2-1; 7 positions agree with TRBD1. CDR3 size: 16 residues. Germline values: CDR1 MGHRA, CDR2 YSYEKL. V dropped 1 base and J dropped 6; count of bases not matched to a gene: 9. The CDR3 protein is CASSQGRGIDSNEQFF. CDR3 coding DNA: TGCGCCAGCAGCCAAGGCAGGGGGATTGACTCCAATGAGCAGTTCTTC.

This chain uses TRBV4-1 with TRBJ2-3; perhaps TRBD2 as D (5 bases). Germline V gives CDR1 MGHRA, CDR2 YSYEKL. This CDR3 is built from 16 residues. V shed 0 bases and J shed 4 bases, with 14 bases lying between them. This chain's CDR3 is CASSQDRGGRADTQYF. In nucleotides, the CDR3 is TGCGCCAGCAGCCAAGATCGGGGTGGACGGGCAGATACGCAGTATTTT.

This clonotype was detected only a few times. For the CDR3, the DNA is TGTGCCACCAGTGACGGGACAGGGGGTGAACTTGAAGCTTTCTTT. Translation: CATSDGTGGELEAFF. This chain links TRBV24-1 with TRBJ1-1, with 11 nucleotides matching TRBD1. J was trimmed by 7 bases and V by 4 bases; bases with no gene match: 7. Germline CDR1 KGHDR, CDR2 SFDVKD. This CDR3 contains 15 residues.

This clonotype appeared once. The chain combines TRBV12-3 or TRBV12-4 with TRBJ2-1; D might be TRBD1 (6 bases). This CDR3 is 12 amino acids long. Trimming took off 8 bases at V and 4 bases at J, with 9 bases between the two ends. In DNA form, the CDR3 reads TGTGCCAGCGGACAGAATTACAATGAGCAGTTCTTC. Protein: CASGQNYNEQFF.

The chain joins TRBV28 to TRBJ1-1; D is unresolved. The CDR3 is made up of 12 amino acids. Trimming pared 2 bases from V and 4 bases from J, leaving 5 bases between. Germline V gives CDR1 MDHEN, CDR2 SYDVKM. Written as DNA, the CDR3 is TGTGCCAGCAGTTTACCGAGCACTGAAGCTTTCTTT. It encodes CASSLPSTEAFF. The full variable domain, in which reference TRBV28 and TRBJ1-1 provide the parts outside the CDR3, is DVKVTQSSRYLVKRTGEKVFLECVQDMDHENMFWYRQDPGLGLRLIYFSYDVKMKEKGDIPEGYSVSREKKERFSLILESASTNQTSMYLCASSLPSTEAFFGQGTRLTVV.

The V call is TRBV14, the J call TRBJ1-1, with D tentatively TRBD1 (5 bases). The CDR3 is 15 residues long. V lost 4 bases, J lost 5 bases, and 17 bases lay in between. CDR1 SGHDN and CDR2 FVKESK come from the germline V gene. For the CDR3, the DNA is TGTGCCAGCAGCCCGCTCGTTGGGGGAGGGACTGAAGCTTTCTTT. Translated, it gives CASSPLVGGGTEAFF.

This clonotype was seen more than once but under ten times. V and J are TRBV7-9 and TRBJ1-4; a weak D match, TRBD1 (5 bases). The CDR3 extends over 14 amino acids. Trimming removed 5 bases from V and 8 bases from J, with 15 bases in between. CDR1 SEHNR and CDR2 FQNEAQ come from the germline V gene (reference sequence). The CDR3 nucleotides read TGTGCCAGCAGCCACCGGGACTCGCCGGAAAAACTGTTTTTT. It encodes CASSHRDSPEKLFF.

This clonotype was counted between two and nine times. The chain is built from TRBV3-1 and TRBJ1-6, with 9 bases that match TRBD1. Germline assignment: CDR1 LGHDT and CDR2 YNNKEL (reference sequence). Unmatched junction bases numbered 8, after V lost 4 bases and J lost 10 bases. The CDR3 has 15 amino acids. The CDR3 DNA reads TGTGCCAGCAGCCGGCAGGACAGGGGAAGGTCACCCCTCCACTTT. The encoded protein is CASSRQDRGRSPLHF.

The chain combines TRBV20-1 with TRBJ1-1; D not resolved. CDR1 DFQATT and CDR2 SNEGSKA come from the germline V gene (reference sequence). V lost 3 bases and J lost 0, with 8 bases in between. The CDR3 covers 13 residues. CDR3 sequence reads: CSASPLLNTEAFF. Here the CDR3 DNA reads TGCAGTGCTAGCCCCCTTCTGAACACTGAAGCTTTCTTT.

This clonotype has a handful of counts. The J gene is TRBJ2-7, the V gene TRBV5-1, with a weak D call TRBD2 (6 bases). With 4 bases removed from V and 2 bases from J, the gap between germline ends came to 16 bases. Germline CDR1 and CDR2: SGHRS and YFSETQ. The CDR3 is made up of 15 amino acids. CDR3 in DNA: TGCGCCAGCAGCCGCCGCGGGATCCTCACCTACGAGCAGTACTTC. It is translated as CASSRRGILTYEQYF.

For the CDR3, the DNA is TGTGCCAGCAGTTACGCGACACGAGGGAATGAGCAGTTCTTC. It is translated as CASSYATRGNEQFF. The V gene is TRBV6-6, the J gene TRBJ2-1, with D possibly matching TRBD2 (5 bases). Trimming shortened V by 2 bases and J by 7 bases, and 12 bases separated the two germline ends. Germline CDR1 MNHNY, CDR2 SVGAGI (reference sequence). The CDR3 spans 14 residues.

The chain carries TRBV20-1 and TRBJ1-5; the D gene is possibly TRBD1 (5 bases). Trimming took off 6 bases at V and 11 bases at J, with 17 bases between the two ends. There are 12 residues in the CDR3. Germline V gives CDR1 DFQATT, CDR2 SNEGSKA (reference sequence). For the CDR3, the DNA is TGCAGTGCGCGGCGGGACGGTTGGGCCCAGCATTTT. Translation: CSARRDGWAQHF.

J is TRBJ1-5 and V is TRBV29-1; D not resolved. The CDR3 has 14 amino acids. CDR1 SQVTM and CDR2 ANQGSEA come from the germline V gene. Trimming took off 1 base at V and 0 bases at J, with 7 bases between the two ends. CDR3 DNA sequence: TGCAGCGTTGAAGGGGATTATAGCAATCAGCCCCAGCATTTT. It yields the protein CSVEGDYSNQPQHF.

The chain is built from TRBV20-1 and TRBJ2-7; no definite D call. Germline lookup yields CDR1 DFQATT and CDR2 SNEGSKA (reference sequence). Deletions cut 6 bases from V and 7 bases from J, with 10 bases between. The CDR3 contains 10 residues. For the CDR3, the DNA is TGCAGTGCACTCCTGAAAGAGCAGTACTTC. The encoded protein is CSALLKEQYF.

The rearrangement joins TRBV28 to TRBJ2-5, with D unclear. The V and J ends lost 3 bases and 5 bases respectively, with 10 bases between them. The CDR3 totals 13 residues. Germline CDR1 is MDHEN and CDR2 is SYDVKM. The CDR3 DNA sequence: TGTGCCAGCAGTTTGGGGTTTAGGGAGACCCAGTACTTC. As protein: CASSLGFRETQYF. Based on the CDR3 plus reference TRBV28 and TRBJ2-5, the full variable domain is DVKVTQSSRYLVKRTGEKVFLECVQDMDHENMFWYRQDPGLGLRLIYFSYDVKMKEKGDIPEGYSVSREKKERFSLILESASTNQTSMYLCASSLGFRETQYFGPGTRLLVL.

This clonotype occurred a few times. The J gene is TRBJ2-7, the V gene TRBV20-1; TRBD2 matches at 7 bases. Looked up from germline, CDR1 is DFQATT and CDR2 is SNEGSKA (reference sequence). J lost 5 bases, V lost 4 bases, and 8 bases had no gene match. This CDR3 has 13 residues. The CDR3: CSAKRGRDHEQYF. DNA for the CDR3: TGCAGTGCTAAGCGGGGCAGGGACCACGAGCAGTACTTC.